These 15 T cell receptor beta chains were sequenced from one sample in a study of cytomegalovirus exposure and HLA in healthy donors. The PCR ran on 60 Vbeta and 13 Jbeta primers. The repertoire was sequenced with immunoSEQ multiplex PCR; TCRdb's copy has only in-frame clones and lacks some. The data hold approximately 140,000 clones, with 75% to 85% observed a single time. The sample was PBMCs. These receptors were obtained from a woman between 40 and 50 years old in good health and CMV-seropositive.

The chain recombines TRBV18 with TRBJ2-3; no clear D. The germline gives CDR1 KGHSH, CDR2 LQKENI. The ends were cut back, 2 bases at V and 2 bases at J, with 14 bases in the middle. This CDR3 contains 16 residues. The DNA for the CDR3 is TGTGCCAGCTCACCATACAGAAAAACAACCACAGATACGCAGTATTTT. The encoded protein is CASSPYRKTTTDTQYF.

The V gene is TRBV5-8, the J gene TRBJ2-3; D unresolved. V lost 0 bases and J 0 bases, leaving 8 bases between the germline ends. CDR3 length: 15 residues. Germline V lookup: CDR1 SGHTS, CDR2 YDEGEE. The CDR3 nucleotides read TGTGCCAGCAGCTTGGCGGTTTCTAGCACAGATACGCAGTATTTT. Translated: CASSLAVSSTDTQYF.

V is TRBV27 and J is TRBJ1-2; perhaps TRBD1 as D (5 bases). V dropped 1 base and J dropped 2 bases, with 14 bases sitting between them. The CDR3 spans 16 residues. CDR1 is MNHEY and CDR2 is SMNVEV in the germline V gene (reference sequence). DNA for the CDR3: TGTGCCAGCAGTTTATATTTTCAGGGATCGAACTATGGCTACACCTTC. Its translation: CASSLYFQGSNYGYTF.

J is TRBJ2-1 and V is TRBV4-2, with TRBD2 identical over 12 bases. The CDR3 length is 19 residues. Trimming took 0 bases from V and 6 from J; bases not matched to a gene: 12. Germline CDR1 and CDR2: LGHNA and YNFKEQ. The CDR3 nucleotides read TGTGCCAGCAGCCAAGATTGGGGGGGGGCTAGCGGGAGGGCCAATGAGCAGTTCTTC. This translates into CASSQDWGGASGRANEQFF.

This clone has a handful of counts. The chain carries TRBV12-2 and TRBJ1-6; TRBD1 was called by the table and not checked on the DNA. TRBV12-2 is reported as a pseudogene. This CDR3 has 16 amino acids. CDR3: CASRFFYDRDNSPLHF. The CDR3 DNA follows: TGTGCAAGTCGCTTTTTTTACGACAGGGACAATTCACCCCTCCACTTT.

The gene calls are TRBV9 and TRBJ1-3; D uncertain. The V end lost 3 bases, the J end lost 2 bases, and 9 bases lay between the germline ends. The CDR3 sequence is 14 residues long. CDR1 is SGDLS and CDR2 is YYNGEE in the germline V gene. CDR3 region: CASSAPQAGNTIYF. In DNA, the CDR3 is TGTGCCAGCAGCGCGCCGCAGGCTGGAAACACCATATATTTT.

This clone was seen more than once but under ten times. The V call is TRBV4-2, the J call TRBJ2-1; 7 bases match TRBD2. V lost 3 bases and J lost 2; bases outside the gene matches: 7. Germline CDR1 reads LGHNA; CDR2 reads YNFKEQ. The CDR3 length is 16 residues. The CDR3 nucleotides are TGTGCCAGCAGCCAGGACCCTAGCGGAACCTACAATGAGCAGTTCTTC. Protein sequence: CASSQDPSGTYNEQFF.

This clone was picked up a small number of times. The J gene is TRBJ2-5, the V gene TRBV9, with TRBD1 matching 8 bases. The better agreement between TRBJ2-7 and the DNA end casts doubt on the J call. Germline V CDR1 and CDR2: SGDLS, YYNGEE. The CDR3 has 14 amino acids. Here the CDR3 reads CASSQGTGSYEQYF. The CDR3 DNA is TGTGCCAGCAGCCAGGGGACAGGCAGTTACGAGCAGTACTTC.

The V call is TRBV28, the J call TRBJ2-5, with 7 bases aligning to TRBD1. The DNA end is a closer match to TRBJ2-7, so the J assignment may be wrong. The germline V gene encodes CDR1 MDHEN and CDR2 SYDVKM. The CDR3 consists of 14 residues. CDR3 residues: CASSPGTVSYEQYF. The CDR3 DNA follows: TGTGCCAGCAGTCCCGGGACAGTCTCCTACGAGCAGTACTTC.

This chain links TRBV18 with TRBJ1-5, with TRBD1 identical over 8 bases. Germline CDR1 and CDR2: KGHSH and LQKENI. With V trimmed by 2 bases and J by 0 bases, 9 bases remained unmatched. CDR3 size: 18 residues. The CDR3 spells CASSPTRPTGVSNQPQHF. The DNA of the CDR3 is TGTGCCAGCTCACCAACCCGACCGACAGGGGTTAGCAATCAGCCCCAGCATTTT.

The chain combines TRBV6-5 with TRBJ2-5; maybe TRBD1 (5 bases). The CDR3 length is 13 residues. CDR1 and CDR2 from the germline V gene are MNHEY and SVGAGI. V was cut by 2 bases and J by 6 bases, with 10 bases left in between. CDR3 region: CASSYGQGQTQYF. In DNA, the CDR3 is TGTGCCAGCAGTTACGGCCAGGGCCAGACCCAGTACTTC.

The sample holds a few counts of this clone. The V call is TRBV19, the J call TRBJ2-2; D gene ambiguous. This CDR3 is 14 amino acids long. The germline V gene has CDR1 LNHDA and CDR2 SQIVND (reference sequence). The ends were cut back, 7 bases at V and 2 bases at J, with 11 bases in the middle. CDR3 sequence (DNA): TGTGCCAGTATGACACCCTTTAACACCGGGGAGCTGTTTTTT. This translates into CASMTPFNTGELFF.

This chain uses TRBV5-1 with TRBJ2-3; D is unresolved. Trimming took off 4 bases at V and 0 bases at J, with 12 bases between the two ends. The germline V gene has CDR1 SGHRS and CDR2 YFSETQ. The CDR3 is 15 residues long. CDR3 coding DNA: TGCGCCAGCAGCCTGGGAAGAGATAGCACAGATACGCAGTATTTT. Translated: CASSLGRDSTDTQYF.

The chain uses TRBV5-8 and TRBJ2-7; the match to TRBD2 covers 11 bases. CDR3 length: 18 amino acids. After removal of 3 bases from V and 0 bases from J, the junction contained 11 bases not matched to a gene. The germline V gene has CDR1 SGHTS and CDR2 YDEGEE. The CDR3 DNA reads TGTGCCAGCAGCTCCCGGGCTAGCGGGAGGCCCCACTCCTACGAGCAGTACTTC. Protein product: CASSSRASGRPHSYEQYF.

This chain uses TRBV28 with TRBJ1-1; perhaps TRBD1 as D (6 bases). The V gene lost 6 bases and the J gene lost 1 base, with 15 bases spanning the gap. Germline V gene lookup returns CDR1 MDHEN and CDR2 SYDVKM. This CDR3 region has 15 residues. CDR3 DNA: TGTGCCAGCAGGCTTCAGGGGAGCCCGAACACTGAAGCTTTCTTT. Translated, it gives CASRLQGSPNTEAFF.